Detailed here is one T cell receptor beta chain. Its antigen remains unknown. The data were taken from a study of blood T cells in healthy people across ages. Study-level points and caveats: Naive CD4+ cells and diversity were both higher in long-lived donors than in aged donors.

Aged about 6 to 95, donors were systemically healthy Caucasians from Russia. PBMCs, at least 6 million per sample, were isolated. A second PCR, run for roughly 7 to 12 cycles, used a sample-barcoded 5' primer plus a J-beta primer mix. TCRdb re-derived calls from the 5' RACE reads in MiXCR, one entry per CDR3 protein. Of some 1.5 million distinct CDR3 sequences in the sample, roughly two fifths were seen once. Germline assignment: CDR1 SQVTM and CDR2 ANQGSEA. V gave up 1 base and J gave up 1 base; unmatched junction bases: 7. The CDR3 has 18 amino acids. This receptor was identified in a woman between 18 and 29 years old in good health. Sequencing was carried out using blood. The chain joins TRBV29-1 to TRBJ2-3; 14 nucleotides line up with TRBD2. For the CDR3, the DNA is TGCAGCGTTGAAGGGGGACTAGCGGGGGAGCACGGCACAGATACGCAGTATTTT. Translated: CSVEGGLAGEHGTDTQYF.